This entry features one T cell receptor (beta chain) sequence. Antigen specificity is unknown. This sample is drawn from a study of OX40 agonist ivuxolimab in advanced cancers. Background on the study: The study gave patients intravenous ivuxolimab at 0.01 to 10 mg/kg every 2 weeks. Two cutaneous melanoma patients and one hepatocellular carcinoma patient, three in all, had partial responses. Whole-study findings and limits: Expanded clones were, on average, more numerous among CD8+ T cells than CD4+. Among expanded peripheral T cells, antigen specificity went undetermined.

Profiling relied on immunoSEQ multiplex PCR, and the TCRdb table lists in-frame clones only, not all of them. The profile shows about 21,000 clones, 75% to 85% of them singletons. Germline V gene lookup returns CDR1 SGHRS and CDR2 YFSETQ. The trim removed 2 bases at V and 5 bases at J, leaving 4 bases unmatched. CDR3 length: 15 residues. V usage is TRBV5-1 and J usage is TRBJ2-2; 9 bases agree with TRBD1. This clonotype was obtained from an adult with an advanced solid tumor such as melanoma, head and neck, liver or kidney cancer. The sequences come from CD4+ or CD8+ T cells sorted from blood, collected in a trial of the OX40 agonist ivuxolimab. CDR3 in amino acids: CASSFIGQGTGELFF. In DNA, the CDR3 is TGCGCCAGCAGCTTCATCGGACAGGGGACCGGGGAGCTGTTTTTT.